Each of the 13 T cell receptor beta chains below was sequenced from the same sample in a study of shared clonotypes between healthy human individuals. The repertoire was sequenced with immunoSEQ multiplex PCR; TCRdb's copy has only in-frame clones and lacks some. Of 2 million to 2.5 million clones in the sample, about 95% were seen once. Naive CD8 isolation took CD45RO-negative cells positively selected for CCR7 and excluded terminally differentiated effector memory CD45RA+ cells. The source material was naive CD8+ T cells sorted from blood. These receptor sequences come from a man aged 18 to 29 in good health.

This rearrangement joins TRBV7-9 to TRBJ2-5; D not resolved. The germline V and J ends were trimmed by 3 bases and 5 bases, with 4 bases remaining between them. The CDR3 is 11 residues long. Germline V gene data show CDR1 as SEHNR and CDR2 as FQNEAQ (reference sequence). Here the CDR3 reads CASSFMETQYF. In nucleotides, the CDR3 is TGTGCCAGCAGCTTCATGGAGACCCAGTACTTC.

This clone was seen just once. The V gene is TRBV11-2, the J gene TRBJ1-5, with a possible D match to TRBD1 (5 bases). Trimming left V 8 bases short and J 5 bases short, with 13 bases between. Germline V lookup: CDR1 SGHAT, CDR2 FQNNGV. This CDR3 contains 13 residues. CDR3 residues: CASSGQPYQPQHF. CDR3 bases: TGTGCCAGCTCCGGACAACCCTATCAGCCCCAGCATTTT. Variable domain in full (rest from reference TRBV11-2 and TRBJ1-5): EAGVAQSPRYKIIEKRQSVAFWCNPISGHATLYWYQQILGQGPKLLIQFQNNGVVDDSQLPKDRFSAERLKGVDSTLKIQPAKLEDSAVYLCASSGQPYQPQHFGDGTRLSIL.

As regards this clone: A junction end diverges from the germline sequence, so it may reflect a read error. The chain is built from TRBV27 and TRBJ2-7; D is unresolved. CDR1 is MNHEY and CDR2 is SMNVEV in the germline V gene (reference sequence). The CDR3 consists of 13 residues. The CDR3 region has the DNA TGTGCCAGCAGTTTTGGAGACGCCTACAAGCAGTACTTC. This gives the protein CASSFGDAYKQYF.

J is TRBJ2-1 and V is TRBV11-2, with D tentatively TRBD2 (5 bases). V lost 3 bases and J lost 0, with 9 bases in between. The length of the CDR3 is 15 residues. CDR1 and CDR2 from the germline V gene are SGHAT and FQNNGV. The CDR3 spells CASSLSGNSYNEQFF. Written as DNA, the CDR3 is TGTGCCAGCAGCTTGTCGGGGAACTCCTACAATGAGCAGTTCTTC. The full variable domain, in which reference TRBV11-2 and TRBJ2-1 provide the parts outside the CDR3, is EAGVAQSPRYKIIEKRQSVAFWCNPISGHATLYWYQQILGQGPKLLIQFQNNGVVDDSQLPKDRFSAERLKGVDSTLKIQPAKLEDSAVYLCASSLSGNSYNEQFFGPGTRLTVL.

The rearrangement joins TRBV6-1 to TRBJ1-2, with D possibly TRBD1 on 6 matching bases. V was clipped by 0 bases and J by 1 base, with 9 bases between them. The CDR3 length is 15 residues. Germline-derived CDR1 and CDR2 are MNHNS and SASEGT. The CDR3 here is CASSEALGGNYGYTF. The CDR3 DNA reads TGTGCCAGCAGTGAAGCGTTAGGGGGTAACTATGGCTACACCTTC.

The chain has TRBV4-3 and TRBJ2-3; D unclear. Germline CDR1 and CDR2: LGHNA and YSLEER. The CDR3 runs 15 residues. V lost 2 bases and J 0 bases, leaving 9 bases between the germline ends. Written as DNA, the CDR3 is TGCGCCAGCAGCCAACTAACGGAGAGCACAGATACGCAGTATTTT. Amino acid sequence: CASSQLTESTDTQYF.

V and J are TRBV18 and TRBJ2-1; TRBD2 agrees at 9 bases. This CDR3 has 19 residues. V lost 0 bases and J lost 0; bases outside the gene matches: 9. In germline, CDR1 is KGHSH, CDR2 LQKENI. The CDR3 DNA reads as TGTGCCAGCTCACCACCGGTGGCTAGCGGGGCATCCTCCTACAATGAGCAGTTCTTC. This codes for CASSPPVASGASSYNEQFF.

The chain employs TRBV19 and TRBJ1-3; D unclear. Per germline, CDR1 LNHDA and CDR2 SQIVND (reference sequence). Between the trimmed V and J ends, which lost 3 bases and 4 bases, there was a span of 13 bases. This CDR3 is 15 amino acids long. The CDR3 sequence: CASSIYGYSGNTIYF. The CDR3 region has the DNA TGTGCCAGTAGTATTTATGGGTACTCCGGAAACACCATATATTTT.

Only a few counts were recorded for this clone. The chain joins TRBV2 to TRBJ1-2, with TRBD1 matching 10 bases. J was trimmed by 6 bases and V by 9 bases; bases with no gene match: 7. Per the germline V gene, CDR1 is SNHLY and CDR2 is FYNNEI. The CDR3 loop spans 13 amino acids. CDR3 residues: CASLPGQGNGYTF. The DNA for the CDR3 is TGTGCCAGTCTTCCGGGACAGGGGAATGGCTACACCTTC.

In DNA form, the CDR3 reads TGTGCCAGCAGTCCAACAGGGATCTACGAGCAGTACTTC. Protein product: CASSPTGIYEQYF. V gene TRBV28 combines with J gene TRBJ2-7; D is perhaps TRBD1 (6 bases). This CDR3 is 13 amino acids long. Germline CDR1 is MDHEN and CDR2 is SYDVKM. V dropped 5 bases and J dropped 3 bases, with 11 bases sitting between them.

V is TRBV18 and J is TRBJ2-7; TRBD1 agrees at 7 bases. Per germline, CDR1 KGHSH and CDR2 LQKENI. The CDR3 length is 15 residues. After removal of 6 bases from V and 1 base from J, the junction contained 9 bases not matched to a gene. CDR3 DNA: TGTGCCAGCTCTTCGGGACAGCCAACTTCCTACGAGCAGTACTTC. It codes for CASSSGQPTSYEQYF.

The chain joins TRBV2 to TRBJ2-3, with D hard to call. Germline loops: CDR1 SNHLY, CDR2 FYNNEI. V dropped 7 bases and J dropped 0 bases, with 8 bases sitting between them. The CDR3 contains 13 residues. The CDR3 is CASTGASTDTQYF. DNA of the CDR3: TGTGCCAGCACCGGAGCTAGCACAGATACGCAGTATTTT.

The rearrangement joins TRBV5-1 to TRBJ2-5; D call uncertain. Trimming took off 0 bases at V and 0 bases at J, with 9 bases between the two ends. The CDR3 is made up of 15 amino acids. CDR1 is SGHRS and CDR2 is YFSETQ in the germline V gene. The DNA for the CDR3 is TGCGCCAGCAGCTTGGCCGGCGGTTACCAAGAGACCCAGTACTTC. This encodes CASSLAGGYQETQYF. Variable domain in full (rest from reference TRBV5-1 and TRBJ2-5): KAGVTQTPRYLIKTRGQQVTLSCSPISGHRSVSWYQQTPGQGLQFLFEYFSETQRNKGNFPGRFSGRQFSNSRSEMNVSTLELGDSALYLCASSLAGGYQETQYFGPGTRLLVL.